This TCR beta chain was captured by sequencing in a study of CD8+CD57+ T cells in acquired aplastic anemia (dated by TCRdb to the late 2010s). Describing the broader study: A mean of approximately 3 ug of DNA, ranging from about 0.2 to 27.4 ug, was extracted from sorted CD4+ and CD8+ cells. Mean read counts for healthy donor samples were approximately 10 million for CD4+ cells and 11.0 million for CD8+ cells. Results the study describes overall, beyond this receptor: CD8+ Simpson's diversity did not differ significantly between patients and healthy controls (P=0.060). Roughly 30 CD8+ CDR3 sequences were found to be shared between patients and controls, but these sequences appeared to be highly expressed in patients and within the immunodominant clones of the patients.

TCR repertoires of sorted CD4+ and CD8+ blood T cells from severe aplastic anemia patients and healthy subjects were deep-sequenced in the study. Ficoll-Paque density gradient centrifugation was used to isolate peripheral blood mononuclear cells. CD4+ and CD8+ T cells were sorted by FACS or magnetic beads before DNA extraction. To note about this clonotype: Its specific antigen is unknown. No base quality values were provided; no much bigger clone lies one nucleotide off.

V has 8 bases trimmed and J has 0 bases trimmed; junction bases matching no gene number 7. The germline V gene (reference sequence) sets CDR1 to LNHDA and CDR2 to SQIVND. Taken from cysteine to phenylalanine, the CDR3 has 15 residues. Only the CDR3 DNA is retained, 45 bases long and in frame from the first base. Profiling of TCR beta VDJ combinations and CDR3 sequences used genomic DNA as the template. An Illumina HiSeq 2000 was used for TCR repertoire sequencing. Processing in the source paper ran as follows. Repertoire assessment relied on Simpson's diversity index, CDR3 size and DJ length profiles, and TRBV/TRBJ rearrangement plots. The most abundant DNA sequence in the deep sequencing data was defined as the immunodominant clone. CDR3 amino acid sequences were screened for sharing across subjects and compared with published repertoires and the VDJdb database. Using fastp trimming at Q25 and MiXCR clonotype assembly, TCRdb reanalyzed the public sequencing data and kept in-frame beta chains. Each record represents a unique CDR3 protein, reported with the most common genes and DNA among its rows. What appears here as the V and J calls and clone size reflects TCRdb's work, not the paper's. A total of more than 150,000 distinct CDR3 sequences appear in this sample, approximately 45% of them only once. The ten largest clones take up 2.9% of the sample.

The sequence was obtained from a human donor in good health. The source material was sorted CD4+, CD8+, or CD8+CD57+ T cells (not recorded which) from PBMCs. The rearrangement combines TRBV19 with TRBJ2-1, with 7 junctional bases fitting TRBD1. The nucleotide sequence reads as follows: TGTGCCAGTGGACAGGCCGACGGCTCCTACAATGAGCAGTTCTTC. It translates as CASGQADGSYNEQFF.